The clone carrying this T cell receptor (beta chain) was recorded once. This sample is part of a study of CD8 T cells in Susac syndrome. J lost 4 bases, V lost 6 bases, and 11 bases had no gene match. The CDR3 is made up of 15 amino acids. The germline V gene encodes CDR1 KGHSH and CDR2 LQKENI. RNA amounts of about 0.45 to 1 ug underwent reverse transcription with random hexamers. The amplification used immunoSEQ multiplex PCR on TCR beta CDR3; it spanned 54 Vbeta and 13 Jbeta. TCRdb recomputed calls from the immunoSEQ multiplex PCR reads with MiXCR, one row per CDR3 protein. Of about 400,000 distinct CDR3 sequences listed, more than 80% are singletons.

This chain links TRBV18 with TRBJ2-7; the match to TRBD2 covers 8 bases. The material sequenced was CD8+ T cells from PBMCs. This TCR derives from a human donor with multiple sclerosis. Here the CDR3 reads CASSSYAGGFYEQYF. The CDR3 coding sequence is TGTGCCAGCTCCTCGTACGCGGGAGGTTTTTACGAGCAGTACTTC.